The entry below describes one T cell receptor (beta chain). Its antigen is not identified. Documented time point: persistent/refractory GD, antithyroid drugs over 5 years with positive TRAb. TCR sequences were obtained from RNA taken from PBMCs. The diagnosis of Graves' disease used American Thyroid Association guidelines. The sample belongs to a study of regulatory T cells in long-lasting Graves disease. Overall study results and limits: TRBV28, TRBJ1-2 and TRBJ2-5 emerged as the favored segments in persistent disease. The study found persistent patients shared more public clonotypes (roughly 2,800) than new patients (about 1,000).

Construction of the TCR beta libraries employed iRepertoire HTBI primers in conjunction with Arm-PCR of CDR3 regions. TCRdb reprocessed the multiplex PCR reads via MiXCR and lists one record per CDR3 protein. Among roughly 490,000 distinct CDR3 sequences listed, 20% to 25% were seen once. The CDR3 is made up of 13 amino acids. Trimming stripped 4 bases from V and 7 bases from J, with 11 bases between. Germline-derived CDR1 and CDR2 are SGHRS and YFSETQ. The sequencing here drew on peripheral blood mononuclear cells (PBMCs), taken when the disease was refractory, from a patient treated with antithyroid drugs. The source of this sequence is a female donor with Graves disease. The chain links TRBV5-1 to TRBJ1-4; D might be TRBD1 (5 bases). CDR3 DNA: TGCGCCAGCAGCCGGGGCCAGACTGAAAAACTGTTTTTT. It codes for CASSRGQTEKLFF.